Following are 27 T cell receptor beta chains from one sample sequenced in a study of blood T cell repertoires in COVID-19. TCRdb keeps only in-frame clones here, not all; method: immunoSEQ multiplex PCR. The sample shows around 270,000 clones, about 87% of them seen only once. Source material: PBMCs or T cells enriched from blood (not recorded which). The receptors originated from a middle-aged woman who had been exposed to COVID-19.

This rearrangement joins TRBV30 to TRBJ1-1, with a weak D call TRBD1 (6 bases). The ends were cut back, 0 bases at V and 4 bases at J, with 12 bases in the middle. This CDR3 has 14 residues. CDR1 is GTSNPN, CDR2 SVGIG, per germline (reference sequence). This chain's CDR3 is CAWSVTGQPTEAFF. For the CDR3, the DNA is TGTGCCTGGAGTGTAACAGGGCAACCCACTGAAGCTTTCTTT.

This chain links TRBV7-9 with TRBJ1-2, with D unresolved. V lost 7 bases, J lost 8 bases, and 14 bases lay in between. CDR1 and CDR2 from the germline V gene are SEHNR and FQNEAQ (reference sequence). The CDR3 spans 12 residues. CDR3 nucleotide sequence: TGTGCCAGCACCGCCCTGAGGCCCGGCTACACCTTC. Protein product: CASTALRPGYTF.

This clone was seen once. The genes are TRBV28 and TRBJ1-5; D possibly corresponds to TRBD1 (5 bases). Trimming removed 6 bases from V and 11 bases from J, with 23 bases in between. CDR3 length: 15 amino acids. Germline V gene lookup returns CDR1 MDHEN and CDR2 SYDVKM. CDR3 region: CASRNQGEPVRSQHF. The CDR3, as DNA: TGTGCCAGCAGGAACCAAGGGGAACCGGTCAGGTCCCAGCATTTT.

In this sample, this clone turned up once. The chain carries TRBV28 and TRBJ1-1; 7 bases match TRBD1. This CDR3 comprises 13 residues. With V trimmed by 10 bases and J by 12 bases, 17 bases remained unmatched. Germline V lookup: CDR1 MDHEN, CDR2 SYDVKM. CDR3 region: CAIGGSGGGLTFF. CDR3 DNA: TGTGCCATCGGAGGATCAGGGGGAGGATTGACTTTCTTT.

This clone was counted once. The chain carries TRBV9 and TRBJ1-2; 8 bases align to TRBD1. V dropped 3 bases and J dropped 7; count of bases not matched to a gene: 2. The CDR3 loop spans 12 amino acids. The germline gives CDR1 SGDLS, CDR2 YYNGEE. Written as DNA, the CDR3 is TGTGCCAGCAGCGGGACAGGGTTTGGCTACACCTTC. Residues: CASSGTGFGYTF.

The rearrangement joins TRBV3-1 (or the pseudogene TRBV3-2) to TRBJ2-7; 8 bases line up with TRBD1. V gave up 5 bases and J gave up 4 bases; unmatched junction bases: 4. Germline V gives CDR1 LGHDT, CDR2 YNNKEL (reference sequence). The CDR3 length is 13 residues. The CDR3 sequence is CASSDRGVYEQYF. CDR3 nucleotide sequence: TGTGCCAGCAGCGACAGGGGTGTTTACGAGCAGTACTTC.

The CDR3 bases are TGTGCCACCCCGGGAGGGACCCTCTACAATGAGCAGTTCTTC. Protein product: CATPGGTLYNEQFF. The chain carries TRBV6-5 and TRBJ2-1; 8 bases are a match to TRBD2. The junction had 8 bases not matched to a gene; V was cut back by 10 bases and J by 3 bases. Germline assignment: CDR1 MNHEY and CDR2 SVGAGI. The CDR3 consists of 14 residues.

The chain is built from TRBV19 and TRBJ1-2; D might be TRBD1 (5 bases). Germline V gene data show CDR1 as LNHDA and CDR2 as SQIVND (reference sequence). The CDR3 consists of 12 residues. Trimming cost V 8 bases and J 6 bases, with 13 bases left between them. In DNA, the CDR3 is TGTGCCAGTCAATCAGGGTTCGATGGCTACACCTTC. Its protein is CASQSGFDGYTF.

This chain connects TRBV19 to TRBJ1-4, with no clear D. Germline CDR1 and CDR2: LNHDA and SQIVND (reference sequence). This CDR3 is built from 15 residues. Deletions cut 5 bases from V and 3 bases from J, with 13 bases between. In nucleotides, the CDR3 is TGTGCCAGTAGTCCCCCAGGAGGAGCTAATGAAAAACTGTTTTTT. It is translated as CASSPPGGANEKLFF.

This clone was recorded once. The J gene is TRBJ1-2, the V gene TRBV19; TRBD1 might be the D (5 bases). Germline V gene sequence: CDR1 LNHDA, CDR2 SQIVND (reference sequence). Trimming took off 3 bases at V and 3 bases at J, with 17 bases between the two ends. The CDR3 has 16 residues. CDR3 region: CASSMRRGGKDYGYTF. The CDR3, as DNA: TGTGCCAGTAGTATGAGGAGGGGCGGGAAGGACTATGGCTACACCTTC.

The genes are TRBV25-1 and TRBJ2-1; TRBD1 might be the D (5 bases). CDR1 and CDR2 from the germline V gene are MGHDK and SYGVNS. The CDR3 is 18 residues long. Trimming removed 1 base at V and 7 bases at J, with 23 bases between. CDR3 region: CASSELGRLGPSDNEQFF. CDR3 sequence (DNA): TGTGCCAGCAGTGAATTGGGTAGATTGGGGCCCTCGGATAATGAGCAGTTCTTC.

V and J are TRBV19 and TRBJ2-7; 13 bases align to TRBD2. V was clipped by 4 bases and J by 0 bases; unmatched bases: 12. The CDR3 sequence is 19 residues long. The V gene's germline CDR1 is LNHDA and CDR2 SQIVND (reference sequence). In DNA, the CDR3 is TGTGCCAGTAGTAGGTCGGGACTAGCGGGGACAAAGAGCTCCTACGAGCAGTACTTC. Protein product: CASSRSGLAGTKSSYEQYF.

This sequence joins TRBV9 and TRBJ1-6; 8 nucleotides agree with TRBD1. With 1 base clipped from V and 6 bases from J, the junction kept 0 bases outside the gene matches. The germline CDR1 and CDR2 sequences are SGDLS and YYNGEE. CDR3 length: 14 amino acids. Here the CDR3 reads CASSVQGANSPLHF. The CDR3 coding sequence is TGTGCCAGCAGCGTACAGGGGGCTAATTCACCCCTCCACTTT.

The V and J genes are TRBV7-2 and TRBJ1-2; D not resolved. Germline V gives CDR1 SGHTA, CDR2 FQGNSA. The CDR3 has 15 residues. V gave up 2 bases and J gave up 0 bases, with 10 bases separating them. The CDR3 sequence: CASSLIQVANYGYTF. The CDR3 DNA reads as TGTGCCAGCAGCTTAATCCAAGTAGCTAACTATGGCTACACCTTC. The full variable domain, with the rest looked up from reference TRBV7-2 and TRBJ1-2, is GAGVSQSPSNKVTEKGKDVELRCDPISGHTALYWYRQSLGQGLEFLIYFQGNSAPDKSGLPSDRFSAERTGGSVSTLTIQRTQQEDSAVYLCASSLIQVANYGYTFGSGTRLTVV.

V is TRBV25-1 and J is TRBJ2-1, with 10 bases lining up with TRBD2. The CDR3 consists of 18 residues. Germline V gene data show CDR1 as MGHDK and CDR2 as SYGVNS. Losses at the gene ends were 3 bases for V and 1 base for J; bases not matched to a gene: 9. CDR3 DNA sequence: TGTGCCAGCAGTGATCCTAGCGGGAGAACGGATTCCTACAATGAGCAGTTCTTC. Residues: CASSDPSGRTDSYNEQFF.

V and J are TRBV6-5 and TRBJ1-2; weak D call: TRBD1 (6 bases). Germline V gives CDR1 MNHEY, CDR2 SVGAGI. With 5 bases removed from V and 5 bases from J, the gap between germline ends came to 18 bases. The CDR3 is made up of 15 amino acids. Here the CDR3 DNA reads TGTGCCAGCAGTCCAACCGGACAGCCCTTATATGGCTACACCTTC. Protein: CASSPTGQPLYGYTF.

CDR3: CAGNSGSKISGANVLTF. For the CDR3, the DNA is TGTGCCGGAAATTCGGGGTCCAAAATCTCTGGGGCCAACGTCCTGACTTTC. The chain carries TRBV30 and TRBJ2-6, with a tentative D call TRBD2 (5 bases). V was trimmed by 8 bases and J by 0 bases, leaving 20 bases between them. Per the germline V gene, CDR1 is GTSNPN and CDR2 is SVGIG (reference sequence). The CDR3 extends over 17 amino acids.

The chain has TRBV4-2 and TRBJ1-2; weak D call: TRBD1 (5 bases). CDR1 and CDR2 from the germline V gene are LGHNA and YNFKEQ. Trimming stripped 4 bases from V and 6 bases from J, with 27 bases between. The CDR3 totals 18 residues. CDR3 sequence reads: CASSRRIPGDSRDNGYTF. CDR3 in DNA: TGTGCCAGCAGCCGAAGAATTCCGGGAGACAGCCGTGACAATGGCTACACCTTC.

The J gene is TRBJ2-7, the V gene TRBV5-1; 8 bases map to TRBD1. V gave up 3 bases and J gave up 5 bases; unmatched junction bases: 7. The germline V gene encodes CDR1 SGHRS and CDR2 YFSETQ. CDR3 size: 14 residues. CDR3 DNA: TGCGCCAGCAGCTGGACAGGGCGGGCGGACGAGCAGTACTTC. As protein: CASSWTGRADEQYF.

As DNA, the CDR3 is TGTGCCAGCAGTGAAGTAATAGGGACAGGGGAACAGGAAGCGGCTTTCTTT. Protein: CASSEVIGTGEQEAAFF. The V and J genes are TRBV2 and TRBJ1-1, with 10 positions matching TRBD1. Losses at the gene ends were 1 base for V and 11 bases for J; bases not matched to a gene: 16. Germline loops: CDR1 SNHLY, CDR2 FYNNEI. The CDR3 totals 17 residues.

The rearrangement links TRBV6-1 to TRBJ2-2, with 11 bases lining up with TRBD2. Germline V gene sequence: CDR1 MNHNS, CDR2 SASEGT. The V segment lost 2 bases and the J segment 0 bases; nucleotides outside the gene matches: 5. This CDR3 comprises 18 residues. The CDR3 loop is CASSERPSGGTNTGELFF. CDR3 sequence (DNA): TGTGCCAGCAGTGAACGTCCTAGCGGGGGGACGAACACCGGGGAGCTGTTTTTT.

The V and J genes are TRBV3-1 (or the pseudogene TRBV3-2) and TRBJ1-2, with D possibly TRBD1 on 5 matching bases. The CDR3 loop spans 17 amino acids. The V gene lost 0 bases and the J gene lost 7 bases, with 21 bases spanning the gap. CDR1 is LGHDT, CDR2 YNNKEL, per germline (reference sequence). CDR3 nucleotide sequence: TGTGCCAGCAGCCAAGATCGATCCCTAAGGGGCGCTTGTGGCTACACCTTC. Its translation is CASSQDRSLRGACGYTF.

This clone was seen more than once but under ten times. The chain joins TRBV4-1 to TRBJ1-2, with 7 positions matching TRBD1. Trimming at V came to 0 bases and at J to 4 bases, leaving 5 bases not matched to a gene. CDR1 MGHRA and CDR2 YSYEKL come from the germline V gene. The CDR3 extends over 15 amino acids. The CDR3, as DNA: TGCGCCAGCAGCCAAGATAAGGGGGCGGTCTATGGCTACACCTTC. The encoded protein is CASSQDKGAVYGYTF.

The chain couples TRBV7-2 to TRBJ2-2, with 8 bases aligning to TRBD1. Germline V gene sequence: CDR1 SGHTA, CDR2 FQGNSA. The J segment lost 5 bases and the V segment lost 2 bases, leaving 4 bases of the junction unmatched. CDR3 size: 15 residues. CDR3 DNA sequence: TGTGCCAGCAGCTTAACAGGGGGTCCTACCGGGGAGCTGTTTTTT. Translating it yields CASSLTGGPTGELFF.

This chain joins TRBV27 and TRBJ2-2; weak D call: TRBD1 (6 bases). This CDR3 is built from 16 residues. In germline, CDR1 is MNHEY, CDR2 SMNVEV (reference sequence). V was pared by 2 bases and J by 5 bases, with 15 bases between. In DNA, the CDR3 is TGTGCCAGCAGTTTAGGGGGCGGGCGGTCGACCGGGGAGCTGTTTTTT. As protein: CASSLGGGRSTGELFF.

DNA for the CDR3: TGTGCCAGCAAACAGGGGACCTATAGCAATCAGCCCCAGCATTTT. It is translated as CASKQGTYSNQPQHF. This chain joins TRBV2 and TRBJ1-5, with 7 positions matching TRBD1. Germline CDR1 is SNHLY and CDR2 is FYNNEI. V was pared by 7 bases and J by 0 bases, with 6 bases of the junction left unmatched. This CDR3 is built from 15 residues.

This clone showed up just once. V and J are TRBV30 and TRBJ1-2; perhaps TRBD1 as D (6 bases). Germline CDR1 GTSNPN, CDR2 SVGIG (reference sequence). Trimming left V 3 bases short and J 0 bases short, with 8 bases between. The CDR3 is made up of 13 amino acids. In DNA, the CDR3 is TGTGCCTGGAGGGACAGTGCTAACTATGGCTACACCTTC. This codes for CAWRDSANYGYTF.